The T cell receptor (beta chain) described here comes from a study of T cell changes during pregnancy in multiple sclerosis. The table came from immunoSEQ multiplex PCR; TCRdb's copy has only in-frame clones and leaves some out. The sample contains about 57,000 clones, 85% to 95% of which appear only once. The ends were cut back, 8 bases at V and 2 bases at J, with 15 bases in the middle. Per germline, CDR1 ENHRY and CDR2 SYGVKD. This CDR3 contains 15 residues. This TCR was recovered from a female donor with multiple sclerosis, enrolled in a pregnancy study. Source: CD4+ T cells from peripheral blood mononuclear cells, taken before pregnancy. This sequence joins TRBV10-3 and TRBJ2-2, with unresolved D. In DNA, the CDR3 is TGTGCCATCGCAGTGACACCGAGAAACACCGGGGAGCTGTTTTTT. Protein sequence: CAIAVTPRNTGELFF.